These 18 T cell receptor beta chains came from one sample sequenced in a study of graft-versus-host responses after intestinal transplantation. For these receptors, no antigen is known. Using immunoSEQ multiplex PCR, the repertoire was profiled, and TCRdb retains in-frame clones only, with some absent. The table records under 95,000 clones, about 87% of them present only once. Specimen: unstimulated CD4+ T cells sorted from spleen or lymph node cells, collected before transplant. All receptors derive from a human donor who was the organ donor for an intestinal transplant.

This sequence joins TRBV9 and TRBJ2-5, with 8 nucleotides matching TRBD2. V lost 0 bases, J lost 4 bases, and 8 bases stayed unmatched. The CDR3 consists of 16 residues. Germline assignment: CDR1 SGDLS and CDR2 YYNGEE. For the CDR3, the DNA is TGTGCCAGCAGCGTAGCGGGGGGGTACGGCGGAGAGACCCAGTACTTC. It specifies CASSVAGGYGGETQYF.

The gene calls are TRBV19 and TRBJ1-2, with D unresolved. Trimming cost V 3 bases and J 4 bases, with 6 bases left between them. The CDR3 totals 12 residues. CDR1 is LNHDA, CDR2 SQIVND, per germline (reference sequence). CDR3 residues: CASSISGYGYTF. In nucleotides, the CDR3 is TGTGCCAGTAGTATTTCCGGCTATGGCTACACCTTC.

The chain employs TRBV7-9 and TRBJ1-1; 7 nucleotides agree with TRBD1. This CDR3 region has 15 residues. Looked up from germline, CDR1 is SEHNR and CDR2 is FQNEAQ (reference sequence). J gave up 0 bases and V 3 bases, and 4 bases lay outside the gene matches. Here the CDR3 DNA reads TGTGCCAGCAGCTTGCGGGACAGAATGAACACTGAAGCTTTCTTT. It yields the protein CASSLRDRMNTEAFF.

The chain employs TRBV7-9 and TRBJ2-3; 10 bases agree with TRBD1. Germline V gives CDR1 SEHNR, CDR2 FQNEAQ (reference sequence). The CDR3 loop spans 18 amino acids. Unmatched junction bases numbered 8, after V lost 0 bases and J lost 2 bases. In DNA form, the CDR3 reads TGTGCCAGCAGCTTAGCCTGGACAGGGGGTATGGACACAGATACGCAGTATTTT. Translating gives CASSLAWTGGMDTDTQYF.

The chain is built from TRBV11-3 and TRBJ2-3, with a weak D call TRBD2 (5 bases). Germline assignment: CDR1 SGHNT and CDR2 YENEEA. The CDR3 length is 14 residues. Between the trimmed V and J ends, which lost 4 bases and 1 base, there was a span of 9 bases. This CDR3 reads CASSSNGGTDTQYF. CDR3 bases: TGTGCCAGCAGCTCCAACGGGGGCACAGATACGCAGTATTTT.

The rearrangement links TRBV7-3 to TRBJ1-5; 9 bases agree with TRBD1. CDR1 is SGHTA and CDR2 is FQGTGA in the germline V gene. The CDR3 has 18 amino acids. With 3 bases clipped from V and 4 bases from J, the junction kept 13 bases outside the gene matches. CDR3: CASSFLSRDREQNQPQHF. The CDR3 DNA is TGTGCCAGCAGCTTCCTCTCCCGGGACAGGGAACAGAATCAGCCCCAGCATTTT.

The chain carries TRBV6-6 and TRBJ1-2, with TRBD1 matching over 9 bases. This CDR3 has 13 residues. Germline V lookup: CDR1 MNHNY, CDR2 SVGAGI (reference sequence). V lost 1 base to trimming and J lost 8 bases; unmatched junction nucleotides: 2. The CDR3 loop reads CASSYWDREGYTF. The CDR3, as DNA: TGTGCCAGCAGTTACTGGGACAGGGAGGGCTACACCTTC.

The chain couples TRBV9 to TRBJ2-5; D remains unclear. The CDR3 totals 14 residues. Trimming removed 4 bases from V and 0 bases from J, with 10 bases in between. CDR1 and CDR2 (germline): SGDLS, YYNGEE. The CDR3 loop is CASSRLQNQETQYF. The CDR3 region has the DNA TGTGCCAGCAGCCGATTACAGAACCAAGAGACCCAGTACTTC.

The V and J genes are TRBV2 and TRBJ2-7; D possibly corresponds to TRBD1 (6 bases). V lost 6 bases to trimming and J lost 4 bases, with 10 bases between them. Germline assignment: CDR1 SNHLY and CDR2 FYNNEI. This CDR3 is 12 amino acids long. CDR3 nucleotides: TGTGCCAGCAGCCCCGGACAGTACGAGCAGTACTTC. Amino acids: CASSPGQYEQYF.

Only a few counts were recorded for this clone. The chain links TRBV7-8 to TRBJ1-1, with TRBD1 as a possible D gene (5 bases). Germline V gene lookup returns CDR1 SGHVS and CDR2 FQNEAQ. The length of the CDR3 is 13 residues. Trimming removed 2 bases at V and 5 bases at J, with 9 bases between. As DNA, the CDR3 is TGTGCCAGCAGCTTAATGCCAGGGACTGAAGCTTTCTTT. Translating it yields CASSLMPGTEAFF. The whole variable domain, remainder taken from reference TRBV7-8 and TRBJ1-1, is GAGVSQSPRYKVAKRGQDVALRCDPISGHVSLFWYQQALGQGPEFLTYFQNEAQLDKSGLPSDRFFAERPEGSVSTLKIQRTQQEDSAVYLCASSLMPGTEAFFGQGTRLTVV.

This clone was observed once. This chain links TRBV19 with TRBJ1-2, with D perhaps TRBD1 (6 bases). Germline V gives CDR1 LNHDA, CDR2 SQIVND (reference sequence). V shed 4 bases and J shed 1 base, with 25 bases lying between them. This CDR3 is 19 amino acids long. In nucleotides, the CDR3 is TGTGCCAGTAGTACCTGGGGCGGGGGACAAGGGCACCTTAACTATGGCTACACCTTC. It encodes CASSTWGGGQGHLNYGYTF. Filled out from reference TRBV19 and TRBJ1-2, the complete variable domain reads DGGITQSPKYLFRKEGQNVTLSCEQNLNHDAMYWYRQDPGQGLRLIYYSQIVNDFQKGDIAEGYSVSREKKESFPLTVTSAQKNPTAFYLCASSTWGGGQGHLNYGYTFGSGTRLTVV.

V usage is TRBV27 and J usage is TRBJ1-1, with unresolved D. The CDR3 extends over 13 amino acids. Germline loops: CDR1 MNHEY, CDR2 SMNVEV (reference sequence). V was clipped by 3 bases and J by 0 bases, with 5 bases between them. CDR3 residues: CASSFSVNTEAFF. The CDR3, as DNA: TGTGCCAGCAGTTTTTCCGTGAACACTGAAGCTTTCTTT.

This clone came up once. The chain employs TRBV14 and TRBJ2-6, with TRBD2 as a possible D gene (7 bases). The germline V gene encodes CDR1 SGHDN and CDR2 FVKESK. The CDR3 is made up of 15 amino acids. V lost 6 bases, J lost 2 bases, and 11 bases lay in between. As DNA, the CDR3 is TGTGCCAGCAGGAAGGGGGGGGCTGGGGCCAACGTCCTGACTTTC. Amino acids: CASRKGGAGANVLTF.

This CDR3 reads CASSPSLSAHPRQISNQPQHF. CDR3 sequence (DNA): TGTGCCAGCAGTCCTTCCCTTTCGGCCCACCCTCGACAGATTAGCAATCAGCCCCAGCATTTT. V and J are TRBV28 and TRBJ1-5, with D possibly being TRBD1 (5 bases). The CDR3 has 21 residues. Trimming took off 5 bases at V and 0 bases at J, with 29 bases between the two ends. Per germline, CDR1 MDHEN and CDR2 SYDVKM.

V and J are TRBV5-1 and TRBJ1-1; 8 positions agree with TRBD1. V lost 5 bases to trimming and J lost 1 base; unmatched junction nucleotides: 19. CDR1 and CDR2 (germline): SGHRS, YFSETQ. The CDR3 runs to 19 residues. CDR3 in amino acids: CASSPSSLALDRGNTEAFF. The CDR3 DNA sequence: TGCGCCAGCAGTCCGAGCAGCTTGGCCTTAGACAGGGGGAACACTGAAGCTTTCTTT.

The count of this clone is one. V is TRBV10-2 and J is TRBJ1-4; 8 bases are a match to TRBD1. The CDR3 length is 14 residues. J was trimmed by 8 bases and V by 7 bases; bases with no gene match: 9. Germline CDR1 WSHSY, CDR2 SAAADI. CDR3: CASTDRDRREKLFF. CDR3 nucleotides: TGCGCCAGCACGGACCGGGACAGGCGAGAAAAACTGTTTTTT.

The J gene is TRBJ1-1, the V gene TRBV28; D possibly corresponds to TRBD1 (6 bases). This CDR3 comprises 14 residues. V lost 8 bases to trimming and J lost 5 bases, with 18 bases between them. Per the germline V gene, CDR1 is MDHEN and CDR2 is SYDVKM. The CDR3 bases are TGTGCCAGCGGGGTACAGGGTACGAGAACTGAAGCTTTCTTT. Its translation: CASGVQGTRTEAFF.

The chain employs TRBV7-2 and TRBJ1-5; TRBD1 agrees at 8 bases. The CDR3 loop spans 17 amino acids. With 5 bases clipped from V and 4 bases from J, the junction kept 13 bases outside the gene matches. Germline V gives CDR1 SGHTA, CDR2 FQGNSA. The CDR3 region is CASSPRPGTGENQPQHF. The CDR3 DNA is TGTGCCAGCAGCCCAAGGCCCGGGACAGGAGAAAATCAGCCCCAGCATTTT. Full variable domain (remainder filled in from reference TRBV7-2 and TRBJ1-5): GAGVSQSPSNKVTEKGKDVELRCDPISGHTALYWYRQSLGQGLEFLIYFQGNSAPDKSGLPSDRFSAERTGGSVSTLTIQRTQQEDSAVYLCASSPRPGTGENQPQHFGDGTRLSIL.